The clone carrying this T cell receptor beta chain was seen repeatedly, ten times or more. This specimen comes from a study of blood T cells in healthy people across ages. Healthy Russian Caucasian donors spanned ages about 6 to 100 years. For the second PCR, which ran for roughly 6 to 12 cycles, a sample-barcoded 5' primer and a J-beta primer mix were used. TCRdb re-called the 5' RACE reads through MiXCR, storing one row per CDR3 protein. The sample carries around 1.7 million distinct CDR3 sequences, roughly 27% recorded once. CDR3 length: 12 residues. CDR1 is SQVTM, CDR2 ANQGSEA, per germline. Between the trimmed V and J ends, which lost 7 bases and 0 bases, there was a span of 9 bases.

The sequenced sample consisted of blood. The TCR comes from a woman between 25 and 40 years old in good health. This chain links TRBV29-1 with TRBJ2-5; no firm D call. The CDR3 coding sequence is TGCAGCGCGCTTACGTACCAAGAGACCCAGTACTTC. This encodes CSALTYQETQYF.